One and the same sample provided the 14 T cell receptor beta chains below, sequenced in a study of blood T cell repertoires in COVID-19. Clones were sequenced by immunoSEQ multiplex PCR, and TCRdb holds only the in-frame ones, with some missing. Of under 250,000 clones in the sample, around 83% were seen once. Material: peripheral blood. These receptors were obtained from a woman in her late teens or twenties with acute or convalescent COVID-19.

The table lists this clone with a count of one. The chain recombines TRBV7-2 with TRBJ1-4, with TRBD1 as a possible D gene (5 bases). Deletions cut 2 bases from V and 0 bases from J, with 16 bases between. This CDR3 has 18 residues. The germline V gene has CDR1 SGHTA and CDR2 FQGNSA. The DNA for the CDR3 is TGTGCCAGCAGCTTATTCCGTGGGGCGCTGGCAACTAATGAAAAACTGTTTTTT. Its protein is CASSLFRGALATNEKLFF.

This clone was counted only a few times. The rearrangement uses TRBV6-5 and TRBJ1-1; D is possibly TRBD1 (5 bases). V dropped 5 bases and J dropped 4 bases, with 11 bases sitting between them. This CDR3 has 13 residues. In germline, CDR1 is MNHEY, CDR2 SVGAGI. The CDR3 protein is CASSRGRSTEAFF. Here the CDR3 DNA reads TGTGCCAGCAGTAGGGGCAGGAGCACTGAAGCTTTCTTT.

J is TRBJ1-1 and V is TRBV5-1; D is unclear. This CDR3 has 14 amino acids. Germline-derived CDR1 and CDR2 are SGHRS and YFSETQ. Trimming removed 0 bases from V and 1 base from J, with 7 bases in between. The chain's CDR3 is CASSLGGGNTEAFF. The CDR3 DNA is TGCGCCAGCAGCTTGGGTGGAGGGAACACTGAAGCTTTCTTT.

The genes are TRBV19 and TRBJ1-5; D call uncertain. The CDR3 runs to 13 residues. CDR1 is LNHDA, CDR2 SQIVND, per germline (reference sequence). V was cut by 3 bases and J by 6 bases, with 9 bases left in between. For the CDR3, the DNA is TGTGCCAGTAGTATCAAGGCGGGTCAGCCCCAGCATTTT. Its translation is CASSIKAGQPQHF.

This chain joins TRBV28 and TRBJ2-1, with 9 bases lining up with TRBD1. This CDR3 is built from 15 residues. The V gene's germline CDR1 is MDHEN and CDR2 SYDVKM. J was trimmed by 3 bases and V by 7 bases; bases with no gene match: 7. CDR3 region: CASTFRTGDYNEQFF. Here the CDR3 DNA reads TGTGCCAGCACCTTCCGGACAGGGGACTACAATGAGCAGTTCTTC.

The J gene is TRBJ2-7, the V gene TRBV19; no definite D call. Germline V gene lookup returns CDR1 LNHDA and CDR2 SQIVND (reference sequence). This CDR3 is 15 amino acids long. The V and J ends lost 7 bases and 1 base respectively, with 17 bases between them. The CDR3 reads CASKVRSGPSYEQYF. The CDR3, as DNA: TGTGCCAGTAAGGTTCGGAGTGGCCCATCCTACGAGCAGTACTTC. The full variable domain, its missing parts supplied by reference TRBV19 and TRBJ2-7, is DGGITQSPKYLFRKEGQNVTLSCEQNLNHDAMYWYRQDPGQGLRLIYYSQIVNDFQKGDIAEGYSVSREKKESFPLTVTSAQKNPTAFYLCASKVRSGPSYEQYFGPGTRLTVT.

The chain combines TRBV27 with TRBJ2-6; unclear D gene. Germline CDR1 is MNHEY and CDR2 is SMNVEV (reference sequence). V lost 3 bases, J lost 2 bases, and 11 bases lay in between. This CDR3 is built from 16 residues. The chain's CDR3 is CASSFAGFTGANVLTF. The CDR3 DNA reads TGTGCCAGCAGTTTCGCAGGTTTCACTGGGGCCAACGTCCTGACTTTC.

The rearrangement links TRBV18 to TRBJ2-5, with D possibly matching TRBD2 (5 bases). Trimming removed 2 bases from V and 2 bases from J, with 9 bases in between. Per the germline V gene, CDR1 is KGHSH and CDR2 is LQKENI. The CDR3 contains 14 residues. For the CDR3, the DNA is TGTGCCAGCTCACCAAGAGCGGAACAAGAGACCCAGTACTTC. Amino acids: CASSPRAEQETQYF.

The gene calls are TRBV18 and TRBJ1-1, with TRBD1 identical over 7 bases. Germline V gives CDR1 KGHSH, CDR2 LQKENI. After removal of 6 bases from V and 1 base from J, the junction contained 11 bases not matched to a gene. This CDR3 comprises 16 residues. The DNA of the CDR3 is TGTGCCAGCTCCGGGGTTTGGGGGACAGAGAACACTGAAGCTTTCTTT. Amino acids: CASSGVWGTENTEAFF.

The gene calls are TRBV6-1 and TRBJ1-1; no definite D call. This CDR3 has 16 amino acids. Germline assignment: CDR1 MNHNS and CDR2 SASEGT. V dropped 0 bases and J dropped 10 bases, with 21 bases sitting between them. The CDR3 is CASSEAAGFFGSVAFF. For the CDR3, the DNA is TGTGCCAGCAGTGAAGCAGCGGGGTTTTTTGGTTCAGTAGCTTTCTTT.

The chain links TRBV3-1 (or the pseudogene TRBV3-2) to TRBJ1-2; the D gene is possibly TRBD1 (6 bases). Germline CDR1 LGHDT, CDR2 YNNKEL (reference sequence). V dropped 3 bases and J dropped 8 bases, with 19 bases sitting between them. The length of the CDR3 is 15 residues. The DNA for the CDR3 is TGTGCCAGCAGCCACCTAGAAGGACAGTCGGTCGGCTACACCTTC. Translation: CASSHLEGQSVGYTF.

The gene calls are TRBV7-9 and TRBJ2-6; 10 bases align to TRBD1. Trimming took 5 bases from V and 0 from J; bases not matched to a gene: 7. CDR3 length: 18 residues. CDR1 SEHNR and CDR2 FQNEAQ come from the germline V gene (reference sequence). DNA for the CDR3: TGTGCCAGCAGCCAGCCGGGACAGGGGAGCTCTGGGGCCAACGTCCTGACTTTC. It codes for CASSQPGQGSSGANVLTF.

V and J are TRBV28 and TRBJ2-1; D gene uncertain. There are 13 residues in the CDR3. V was trimmed by 7 bases and J by 7 bases, leaving 14 bases between them. Germline V gene data show CDR1 as MDHEN and CDR2 as SYDVKM. For the CDR3, the DNA is TGTGCCAGCACCTACTCGTTCGAGAATGAGCAGTTCTTC. As protein: CASTYSFENEQFF.

This chain links TRBV12-3 or TRBV12-4 with TRBJ2-7, with a tentative D call TRBD2 (5 bases). The CDR3 is 12 residues long. The V end was cut by 3 bases, the J end by 7 bases, with 10 bases between. The CDR3 spells CASSFYPGEQYF. The CDR3 nucleotides are TGTGCCAGCAGTTTTTACCCGGGAGAGCAGTACTTC.